This TCR beta chain stems from a study of CD8 T cells in Susac syndrome. CDR1 is LGHDT, CDR2 YNNKEL, per germline (reference sequence). The CDR3 runs 12 residues. Trimming shortened V by 3 bases and J by 9 bases, and 11 bases separated the two germline ends. RNA, at about 0.5 to 1 ug, was reverse transcribed with random hexamers. Each CDR3 protein gets one entry after TCRdb re-called the immunoSEQ multiplex PCR reads with MiXCR. The sample shows 210,000 or so distinct CDR3 sequences, roughly 93% of them seen only once. The V and J genes are TRBV3-1 and TRBJ1-2; perhaps TRBD1 as D (6 bases). Sequenced material: CD4+ T cells from PBMCs. This TCR was recovered from a human donor with Susac syndrome. CDR3 in DNA: TGTGCCAGCAGCCAGAATCAGGGGAGCTACACCTTC. Protein product: CASSQNQGSYTF.